The present T cell receptor (beta chain) was sequenced within a study of T cells in Graves' hyperthyroidism and ophthalmopathy. This CDR3 has 16 residues. CDR1 and CDR2 from the germline V gene are MGHRA and YSYEKL. The germline V and J ends were trimmed by 1 base and 3 bases, with 14 bases remaining between them. Amplified TCR beta CDR3 regions came from RNA transcripts. First-round RT-PCR targeting the TCR CDR3 was performed with the HTBI primer set. TCRdb reprocessed the multiplex PCR reads via MiXCR and lists one record per CDR3 protein. The sample shows 390,000 or so distinct CDR3 sequences, 14% to 15% of them seen only once.

This chain links TRBV4-1 with TRBJ2-3; D perhaps matches TRBD2 (6 bases). This TCR came from a young man with Graves' ophthalmopathy. Sequences were obtained from blood. The chain's CDR3 is CASSQGASAMTDTQYF. The CDR3 nucleotides read TGCGCCAGCAGCCAAGGAGCTAGCGCGATGACAGATACGCAGTATTTT.